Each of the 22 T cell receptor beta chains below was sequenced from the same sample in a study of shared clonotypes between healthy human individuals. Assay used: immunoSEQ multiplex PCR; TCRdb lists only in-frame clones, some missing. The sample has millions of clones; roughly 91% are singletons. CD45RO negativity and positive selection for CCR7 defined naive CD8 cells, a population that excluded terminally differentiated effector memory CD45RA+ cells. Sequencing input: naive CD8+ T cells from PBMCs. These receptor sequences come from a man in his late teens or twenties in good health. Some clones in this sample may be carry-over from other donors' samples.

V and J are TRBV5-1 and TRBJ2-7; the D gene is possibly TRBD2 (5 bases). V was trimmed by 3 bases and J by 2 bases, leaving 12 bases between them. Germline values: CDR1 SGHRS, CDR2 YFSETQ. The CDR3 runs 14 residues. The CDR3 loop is CASSYRDQAYEQYF. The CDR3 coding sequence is TGCGCCAGCAGCTACCGGGATCAGGCCTACGAGCAGTACTTC.

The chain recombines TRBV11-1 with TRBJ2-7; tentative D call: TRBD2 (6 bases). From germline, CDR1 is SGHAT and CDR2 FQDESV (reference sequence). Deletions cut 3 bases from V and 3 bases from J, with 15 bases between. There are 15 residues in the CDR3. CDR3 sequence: CASSFLSAGYYEQYF. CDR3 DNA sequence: TGTGCCAGCAGCTTTCTATCGGCGGGATACTACGAGCAGTACTTC. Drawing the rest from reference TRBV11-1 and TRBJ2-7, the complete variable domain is EAEVAQSPRYKITEKSQAVAFWCDPISGHATLYWYRQILGQGPELLVQFQDESVVDDSQLPKDRFSAERLKGVDSTLKIQPAELGDSAMYLCASSFLSAGYYEQYFGPGTRLTVT.

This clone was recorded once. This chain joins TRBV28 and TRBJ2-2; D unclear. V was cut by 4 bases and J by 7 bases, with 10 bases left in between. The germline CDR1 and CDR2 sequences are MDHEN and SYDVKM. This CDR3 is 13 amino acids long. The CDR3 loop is CASSWQNHGELFF. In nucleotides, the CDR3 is TGTGCCAGCAGTTGGCAGAATCACGGGGAGCTGTTTTTT.

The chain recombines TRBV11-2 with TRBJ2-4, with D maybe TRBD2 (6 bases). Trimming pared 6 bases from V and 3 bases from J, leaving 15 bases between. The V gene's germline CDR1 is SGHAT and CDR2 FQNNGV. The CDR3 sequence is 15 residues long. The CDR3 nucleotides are TGTGCCAGCAGGGACCCCTGGGGGGTCAAAAACATTCAGTACTTC. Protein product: CASRDPWGVKNIQYF.

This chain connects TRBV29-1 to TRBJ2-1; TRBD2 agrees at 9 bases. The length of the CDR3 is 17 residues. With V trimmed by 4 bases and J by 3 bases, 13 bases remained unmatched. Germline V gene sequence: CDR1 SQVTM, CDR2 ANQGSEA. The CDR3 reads CSVGRLAVLDGYNEQFF. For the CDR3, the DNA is TGCAGCGTTGGGCGACTAGCGGTTCTTGACGGCTACAATGAGCAGTTCTTC.

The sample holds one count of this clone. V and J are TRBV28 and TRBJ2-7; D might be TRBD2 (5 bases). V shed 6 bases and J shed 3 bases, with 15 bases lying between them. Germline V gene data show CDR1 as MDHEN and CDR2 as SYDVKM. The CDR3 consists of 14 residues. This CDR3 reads CASRPDLKIYEQYF. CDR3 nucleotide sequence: TGTGCCAGCAGGCCGGACTTGAAAATCTACGAGCAGTACTTC.

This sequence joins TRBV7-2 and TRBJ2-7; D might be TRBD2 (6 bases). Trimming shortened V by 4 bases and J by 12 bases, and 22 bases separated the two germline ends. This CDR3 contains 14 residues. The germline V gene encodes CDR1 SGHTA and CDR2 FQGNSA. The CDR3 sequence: CASSSSLRETRRYF. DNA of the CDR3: TGTGCCAGCAGCTCGTCTCTCCGGGAGACTCGGAGGTACTTC.

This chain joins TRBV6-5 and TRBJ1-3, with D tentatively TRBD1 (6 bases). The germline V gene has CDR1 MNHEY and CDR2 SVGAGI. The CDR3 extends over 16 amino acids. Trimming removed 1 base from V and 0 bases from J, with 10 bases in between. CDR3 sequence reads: CASSYCDRCSGNTIYF. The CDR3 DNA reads TGTGCCAGCAGTTACTGCGACAGGTGCTCTGGAAACACCATATATTTT.

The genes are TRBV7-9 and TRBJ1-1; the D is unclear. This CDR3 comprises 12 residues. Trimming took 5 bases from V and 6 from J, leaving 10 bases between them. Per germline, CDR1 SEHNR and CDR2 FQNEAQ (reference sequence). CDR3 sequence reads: CASSQTRAEAFF. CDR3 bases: TGTGCCAGCAGCCAGACACGGGCTGAAGCTTTCTTT.

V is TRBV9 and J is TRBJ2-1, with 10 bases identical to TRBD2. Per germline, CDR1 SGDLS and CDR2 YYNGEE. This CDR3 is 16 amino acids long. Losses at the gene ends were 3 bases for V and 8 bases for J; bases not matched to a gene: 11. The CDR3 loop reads CASSGRLAGQADEQFF. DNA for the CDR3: TGTGCCAGCAGCGGACGACTAGCGGGCCAGGCCGATGAGCAGTTCTTC.

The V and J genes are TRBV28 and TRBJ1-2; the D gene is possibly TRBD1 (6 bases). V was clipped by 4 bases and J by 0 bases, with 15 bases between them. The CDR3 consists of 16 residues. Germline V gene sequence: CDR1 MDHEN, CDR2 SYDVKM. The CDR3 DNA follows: TGTGCCAGCAGTTGGAGGGGGGCTCCCTCTAACTATGGCTACACCTTC. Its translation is CASSWRGAPSNYGYTF.

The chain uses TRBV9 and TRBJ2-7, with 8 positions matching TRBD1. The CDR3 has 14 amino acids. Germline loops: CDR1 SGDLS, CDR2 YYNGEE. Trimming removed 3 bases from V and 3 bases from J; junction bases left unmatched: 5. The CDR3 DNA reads TGTGCCAGCAGCGCATCCACAGGGGGCTACGAGCAGTACTTC. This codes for CASSASTGGYEQYF. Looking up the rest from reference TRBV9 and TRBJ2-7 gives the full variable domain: DSGVTQTPKHLITATGQRVTLRCSPRSGDLSVYWYQQSLDQGLQFLIQYYNGEERAKGNILERFSAQQFPDLHSELNLSSLELGDSALYFCASSASTGGYEQYFGPGTRLTVT.

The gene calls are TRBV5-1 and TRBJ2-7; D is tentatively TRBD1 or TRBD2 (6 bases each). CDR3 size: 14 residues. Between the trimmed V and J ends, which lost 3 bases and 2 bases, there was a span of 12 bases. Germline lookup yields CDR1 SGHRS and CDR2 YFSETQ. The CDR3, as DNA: TGCGCCAGCAGCTGGGGGGCAGAGACCTACGAGCAGTACTTC. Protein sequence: CASSWGAETYEQYF.

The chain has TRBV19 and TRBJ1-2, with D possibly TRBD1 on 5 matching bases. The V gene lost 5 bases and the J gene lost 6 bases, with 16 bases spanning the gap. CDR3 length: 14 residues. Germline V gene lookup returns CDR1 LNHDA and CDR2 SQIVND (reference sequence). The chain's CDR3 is CASSPWDGLDGYTF. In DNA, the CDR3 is TGTGCCAGTAGTCCCTGGGACGGACTGGATGGCTACACCTTC.

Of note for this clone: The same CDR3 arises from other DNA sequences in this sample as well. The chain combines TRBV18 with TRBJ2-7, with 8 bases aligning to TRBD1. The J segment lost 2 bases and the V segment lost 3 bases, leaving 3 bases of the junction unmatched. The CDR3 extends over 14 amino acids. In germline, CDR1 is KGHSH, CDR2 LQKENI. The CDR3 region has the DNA TGTGCCAGCTCACCCGGACAGGGCGCCTACGAGCAGTACTTC. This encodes CASSPGQGAYEQYF.

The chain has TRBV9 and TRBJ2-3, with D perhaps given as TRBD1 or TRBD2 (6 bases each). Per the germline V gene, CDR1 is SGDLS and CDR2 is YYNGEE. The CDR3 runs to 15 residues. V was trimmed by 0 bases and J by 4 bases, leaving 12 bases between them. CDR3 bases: TGTGCCAGCAGCGTAGAAGGGGGGAGTTCAGATACGCAGTATTTT. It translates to CASSVEGGSSDTQYF. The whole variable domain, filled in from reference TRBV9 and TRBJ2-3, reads DSGVTQTPKHLITATGQRVTLRCSPRSGDLSVYWYQQSLDQGLQFLIQYYNGEERAKGNILERFSAQQFPDLHSELNLSSLELGDSALYFCASSVEGGSSDTQYFGPGTRLTVL.

CDR3 region: CAWGPVYGFEQYF. DNA for the CDR3: TGTGCCTGGGGCCCCGTTTATGGGTTCGAGCAGTACTTC. The J gene is TRBJ2-7, the V gene TRBV30; D unresolved. The length of the CDR3 is 13 residues. The V gene's germline CDR1 is GTSNPN and CDR2 SVGIG (reference sequence). V lost 5 bases and J 6 bases, leaving 17 bases between the germline ends. Using reference TRBV30 and TRBJ2-7 for the parts outside the CDR3, the full variable domain is SQTIHQWPATLVQPVGSPLSLECTVEGTSNPNLYWYRQAAGRGLQLLFYSVGIGQISSEVPQNLSASRPQDRQFILSSKKLLLSDSGFYLCAWGPVYGFEQYFGPGTRLTVT.

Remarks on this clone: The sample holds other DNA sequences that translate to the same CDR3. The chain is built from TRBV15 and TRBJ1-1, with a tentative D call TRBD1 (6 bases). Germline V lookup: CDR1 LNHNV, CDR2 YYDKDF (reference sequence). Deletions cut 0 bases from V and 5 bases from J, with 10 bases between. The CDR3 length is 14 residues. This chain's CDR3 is CATSRDRGGTEAFF. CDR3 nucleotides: TGTGCCACCAGCAGAGATAGAGGGGGGACTGAAGCTTTCTTT.

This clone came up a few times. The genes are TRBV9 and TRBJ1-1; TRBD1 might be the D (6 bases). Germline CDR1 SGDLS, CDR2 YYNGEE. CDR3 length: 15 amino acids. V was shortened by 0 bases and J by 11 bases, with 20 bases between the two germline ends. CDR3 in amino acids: CASSVDPGGARWAFF. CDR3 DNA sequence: TGTGCCAGCAGCGTAGATCCTGGGGGGGCCCGATGGGCTTTCTTT.

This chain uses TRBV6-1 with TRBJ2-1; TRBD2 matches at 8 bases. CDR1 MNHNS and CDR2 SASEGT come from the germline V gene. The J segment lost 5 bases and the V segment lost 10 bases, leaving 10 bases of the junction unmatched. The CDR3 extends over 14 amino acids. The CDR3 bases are TGTGCCAACTCAAGAGGGCGGGGGGACAATGAGCAGTTCTTC. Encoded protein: CANSRGRGDNEQFF.

This chain's CDR3 is CASSQNSGRVEQYF. The CDR3 DNA is TGTGCCAGCAGCCAAAATAGCGGGAGGGTCGAGCAGTACTTC. V and J are TRBV7-9 and TRBJ2-7; 11 bases fit TRBD2. The CDR3 sequence is 14 residues long. Per germline, CDR1 SEHNR and CDR2 FQNEAQ (reference sequence). V lost 5 bases to trimming and J lost 6 bases; unmatched junction nucleotides: 6.

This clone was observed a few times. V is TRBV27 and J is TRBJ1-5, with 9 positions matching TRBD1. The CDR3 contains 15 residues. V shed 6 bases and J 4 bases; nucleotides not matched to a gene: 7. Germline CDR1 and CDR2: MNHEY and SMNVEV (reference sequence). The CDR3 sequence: CASSPGQGINQPQHF. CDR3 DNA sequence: TGTGCCAGCAGCCCCGGACAGGGGATAAATCAGCCCCAGCATTTT.